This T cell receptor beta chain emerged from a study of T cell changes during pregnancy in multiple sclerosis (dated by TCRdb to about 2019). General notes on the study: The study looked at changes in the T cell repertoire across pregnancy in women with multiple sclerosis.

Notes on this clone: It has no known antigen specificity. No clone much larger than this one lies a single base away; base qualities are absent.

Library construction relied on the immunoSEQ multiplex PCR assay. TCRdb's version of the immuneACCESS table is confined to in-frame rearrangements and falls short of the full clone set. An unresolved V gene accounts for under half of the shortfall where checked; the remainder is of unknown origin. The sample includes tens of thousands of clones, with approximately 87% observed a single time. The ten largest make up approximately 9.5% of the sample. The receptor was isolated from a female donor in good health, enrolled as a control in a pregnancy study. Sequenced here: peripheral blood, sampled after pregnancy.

CDR3 reads: CASSLVPRDSYEQYF. The nucleotides are TGTGCCAGCAGCTTAGTCCCCCGGGATTCCTACGAGCAGTACTTC. The receptor chain draws on TRBV11-2 and TRBJ2-7; a weak D assignment points to TRBD2 (5 bases agree). Based on the germline V gene, the CDR1 and CDR2 sequences are SGHAT and FQNNGV. The CDR3 spans 15 residues, from the cysteine through the phenylalanine. Left in the record is the CDR3 DNA by itself, 45 bases read in frame from the first base. V loses 1 base of germline sequence and J loses 1 base, and the interval between the two ends is 11 bases.